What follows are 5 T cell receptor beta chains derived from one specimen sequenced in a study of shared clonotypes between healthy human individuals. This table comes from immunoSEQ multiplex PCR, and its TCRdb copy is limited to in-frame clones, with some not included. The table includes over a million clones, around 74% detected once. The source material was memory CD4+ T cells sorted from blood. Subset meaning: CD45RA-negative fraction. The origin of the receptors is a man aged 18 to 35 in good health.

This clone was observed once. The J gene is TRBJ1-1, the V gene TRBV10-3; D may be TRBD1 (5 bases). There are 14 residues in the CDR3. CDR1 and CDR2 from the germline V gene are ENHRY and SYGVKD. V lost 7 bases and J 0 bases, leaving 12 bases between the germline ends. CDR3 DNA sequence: TGTGCCATCACTCCCGGGGGACTGAACACTGAAGCTTTCTTT. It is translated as CAITPGGLNTEAFF.

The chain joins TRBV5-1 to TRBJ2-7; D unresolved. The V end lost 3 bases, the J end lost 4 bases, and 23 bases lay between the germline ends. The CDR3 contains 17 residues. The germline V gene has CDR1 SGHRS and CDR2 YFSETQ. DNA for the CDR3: TGCGCCAGCAGCTCCGCCGATGGTCGAGACGGATTATACGAGCAGTACTTC. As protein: CASSSADGRDGLYEQYF.

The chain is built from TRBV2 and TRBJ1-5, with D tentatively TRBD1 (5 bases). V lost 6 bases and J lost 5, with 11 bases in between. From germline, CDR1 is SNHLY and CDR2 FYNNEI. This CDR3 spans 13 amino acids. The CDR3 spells CASRPDSHQPQHF. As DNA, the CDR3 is TGTGCCAGCAGACCCGACAGTCATCAGCCCCAGCATTTT.

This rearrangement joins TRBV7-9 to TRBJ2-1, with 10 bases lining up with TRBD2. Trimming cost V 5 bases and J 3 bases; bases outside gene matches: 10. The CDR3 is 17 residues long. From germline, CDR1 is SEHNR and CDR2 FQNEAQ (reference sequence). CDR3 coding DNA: TGTGCCAGCAGCCGTCACCTAGCGGGAGCTGGCTACAATGAGCAGTTCTTC. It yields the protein CASSRHLAGAGYNEQFF.

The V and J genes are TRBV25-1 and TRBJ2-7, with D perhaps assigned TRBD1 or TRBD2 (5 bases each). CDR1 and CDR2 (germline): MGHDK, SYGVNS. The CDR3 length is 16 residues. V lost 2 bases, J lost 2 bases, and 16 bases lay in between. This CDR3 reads CASSEIGDPRPYEQYF. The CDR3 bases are TGTGCCAGCAGTGAAATCGGGGACCCCAGGCCCTACGAGCAGTACTTC.